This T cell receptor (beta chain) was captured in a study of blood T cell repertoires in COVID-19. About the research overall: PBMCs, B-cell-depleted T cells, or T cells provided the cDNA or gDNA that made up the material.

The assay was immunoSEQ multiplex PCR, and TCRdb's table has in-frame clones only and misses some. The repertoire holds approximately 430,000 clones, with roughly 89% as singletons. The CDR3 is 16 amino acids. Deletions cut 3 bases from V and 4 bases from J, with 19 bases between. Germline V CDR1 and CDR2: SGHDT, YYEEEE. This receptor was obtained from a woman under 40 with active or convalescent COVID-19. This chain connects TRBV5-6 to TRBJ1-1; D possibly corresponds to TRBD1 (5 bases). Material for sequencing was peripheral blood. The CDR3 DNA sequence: TGTGCCAGCAGCTCCATAGACAGTGTTTCGCTCACTGAAGCTTTCTTT. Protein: CASSSIDSVSLTEAFF.